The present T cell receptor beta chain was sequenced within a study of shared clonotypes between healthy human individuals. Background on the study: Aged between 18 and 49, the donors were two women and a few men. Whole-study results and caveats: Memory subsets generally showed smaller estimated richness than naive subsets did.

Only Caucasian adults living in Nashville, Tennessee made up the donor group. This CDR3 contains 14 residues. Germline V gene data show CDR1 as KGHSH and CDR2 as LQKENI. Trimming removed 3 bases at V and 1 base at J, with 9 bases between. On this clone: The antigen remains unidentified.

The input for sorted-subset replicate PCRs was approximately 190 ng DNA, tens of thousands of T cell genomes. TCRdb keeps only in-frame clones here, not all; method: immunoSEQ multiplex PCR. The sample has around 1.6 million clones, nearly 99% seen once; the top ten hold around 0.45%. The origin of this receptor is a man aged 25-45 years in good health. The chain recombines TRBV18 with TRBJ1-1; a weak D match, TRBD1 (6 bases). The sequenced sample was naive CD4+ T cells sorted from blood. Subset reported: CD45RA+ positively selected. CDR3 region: CASSPMTGNTEAFF. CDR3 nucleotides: TGTGCCAGCTCACCGATGACAGGGAACACTGAAGCTTTCTTT.